This T cell receptor (beta chain) is from a study of identical twins. Germline CDR1 MDHEN, CDR2 SYDVKM. V was cut by 6 bases and J by 5 bases, with 13 bases left in between. This CDR3 contains 13 residues. TCRdb re-analysed the 5' RACE reads in MiXCR, keeping a single row per CDR3 protein. The table records nearly 650,000 distinct CDR3 sequences, around 7.4% of them present only once. These data were also reused for a study on yellow fever vaccine responses in identical twins.

The genes are TRBV28 and TRBJ1-2, with D maybe TRBD1 (6 bases). The material sequenced was PBMCs. This receptor was identified in a woman between 18 and 29 years old in good health. CDR3 in DNA: TGTGCCAGCAGCAGACAGGAAGGGTATGGCTACACCTTC. As protein: CASSRQEGYGYTF.